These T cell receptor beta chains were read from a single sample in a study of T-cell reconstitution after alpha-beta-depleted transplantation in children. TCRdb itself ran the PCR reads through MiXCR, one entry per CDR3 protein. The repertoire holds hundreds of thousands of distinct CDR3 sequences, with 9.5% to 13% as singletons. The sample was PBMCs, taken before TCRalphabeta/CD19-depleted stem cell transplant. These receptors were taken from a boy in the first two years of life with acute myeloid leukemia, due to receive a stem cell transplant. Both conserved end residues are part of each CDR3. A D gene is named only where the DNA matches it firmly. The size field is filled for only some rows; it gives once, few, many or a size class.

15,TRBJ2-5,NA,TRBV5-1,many,TGCGCCAGCAGCTTGAATTGGAGGGGGCTAGAGACCCAGTACTTC,CASSLNWRGLETQYF
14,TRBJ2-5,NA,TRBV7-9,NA,TGTGCCAGCAGCCACGGGACACCGCGGGGGACCCAGTACTTC,CASSHGTPRGTQYF
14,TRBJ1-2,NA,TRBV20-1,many,TGCAGTGCTAGAGAAGAACAGAGGGGCTATGGCTACACCTTC,CSAREEQRGYGYTF
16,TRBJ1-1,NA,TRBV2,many,TGTGCCAGCCGGTACTTTCCCCCAGTCGGAAACACTGAAGCTTTCTTT,CASRYFPPVGNTEAFF
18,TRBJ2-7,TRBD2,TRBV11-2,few,TGTGCCAGCAGCAAAACTAGCGGGAGGGTCTCTTACTCCTACGAGCAGTACTTC,CASSKTSGRVSYSYEQYF
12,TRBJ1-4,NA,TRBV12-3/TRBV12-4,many,TGTGCCAGCACCCGTGATATAGGAAAACTGTTTTTT,CASTRDIGKLFF
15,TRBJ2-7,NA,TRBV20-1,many,TGCAGTGCTAGAGATCGGACAAGGGCTTCCTACGAGCAGTACTTC,CSARDRTRASYEQYF
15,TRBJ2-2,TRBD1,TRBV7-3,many,TGTGCCACCCATCCCGGGACAGGGGGTCCCTGGGAGCTGTTTTTT,CATHPGTGGPWELFF
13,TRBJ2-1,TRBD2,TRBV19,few,TGTGCCAGTTCTGGGACTAGAGCTCGTGAGCAGTTCTTC,CASSGTRAREQFF
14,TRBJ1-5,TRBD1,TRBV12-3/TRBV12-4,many,TGTGCCAGCAGTTTGGGACAGGTAGATCAGCCCCAGCATTTT,CASSLGQVDQPQHF
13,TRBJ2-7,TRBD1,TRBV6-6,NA,TGTGCCAGCAGAAAACAGGGGTCCTACGAGCAGTACTTC,CASRKQGSYEQYF
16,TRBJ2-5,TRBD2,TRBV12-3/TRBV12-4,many,TGTGCCAGCAGTTTGGCCAGCGGGGGAGGTCAAGAGACCCAGTACTTC,CASSLASGGGQETQYF
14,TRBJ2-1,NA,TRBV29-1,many,TGCAGCGCATCCTCTGGGGGACCCTACAATGAGCAGTTCTTC,CSASSGGPYNEQFF
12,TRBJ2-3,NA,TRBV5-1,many,TGCGCCAGCAGATCCTTAGGAGATACGCAGTATTTT,CASRSLGDTQYF
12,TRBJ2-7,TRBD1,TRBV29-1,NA,TGCAGCGTTGAGACAGGGATAACCGAGCAGTACTTC,CSVETGITEQYF
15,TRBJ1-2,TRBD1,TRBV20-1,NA,TGCAGTGCTAGCCAAGGGACAGGGCTCCTCTATGGCTACACCTTC,CSASQGTGLLYGYTF
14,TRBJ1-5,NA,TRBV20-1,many,TGCAGTGCTCTTTTCAGACGGAGCAATCAGCCCCAGCATTTT,CSALFRRSNQPQHF
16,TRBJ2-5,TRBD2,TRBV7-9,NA,TGTGCCAGCAGCCCCCGAGGACTAGCACAACAAGAGACCCAGTACTTC,CASSPRGLAQQETQYF
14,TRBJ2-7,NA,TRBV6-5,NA,TGTGCCAGCAGTTATACTGTGGACTCCTACGAGCAGTACTTC,CASSYTVDSYEQYF
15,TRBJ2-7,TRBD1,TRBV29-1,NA,TGCAGCGCCCGATCGGGACAGGGGGGGGCCTACGAGCAGTACTTC,CSARSGQGGAYEQYF
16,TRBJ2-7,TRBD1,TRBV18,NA,TGTGCCAGCTCACCACCCTTGGGACAGGGGAACCACGAGCAGTACTTC,CASSPPLGQGNHEQYF
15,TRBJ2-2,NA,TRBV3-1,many,TGTGCCAGCAGCATCGACAACGCGAACACCGGGGAGCTGTTTTTT,CASSIDNANTGELFF
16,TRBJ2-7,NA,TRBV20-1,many,TGCAGTGCTAGAGATTCCCCTGGGGGGCTCTCCTACGAGCAGTACTTC,CSARDSPGGLSYEQYF
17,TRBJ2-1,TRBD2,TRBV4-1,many,TGCGCCAGCAGCCAAGCGCCTAGCGGGATCCTGTACAATGAGCAGTTCTTC,CASSQAPSGILYNEQFF
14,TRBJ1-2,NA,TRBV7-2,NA,TGTGCCAGCAGCTTAGAGGCAGGGAGGTATGGCTACACCTTC,CASSLEAGRYGYTF
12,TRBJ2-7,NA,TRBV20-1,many,TGCAGTGCTGATTACCGGGGCCACGAGCAGTACTTC,CSADYRGHEQYF
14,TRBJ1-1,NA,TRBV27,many,TGTGCCAGCAGTCCCAGACGGGCCGGGACTGAAGCTTTCTTT,CASSPRRAGTEAFF
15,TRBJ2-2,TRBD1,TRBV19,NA,TGTGCCAGTAGTTTATCGGGACAGGGGGCCGGGGAGCTGTTTTTT,CASSLSGQGAGELFF
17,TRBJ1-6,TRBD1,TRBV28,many,TGTGCCAGCAGTATGAGTACAGGGGTTAGCTATAATTCACCCCTCCACTTT,CASSMSTGVSYNSPLHF
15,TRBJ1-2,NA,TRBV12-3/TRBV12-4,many,TGTGCCAGCAGTTTTTGGGGCGGCGTAAAATTATGGAACACCTTC,CASSFWGGVKLWNTF
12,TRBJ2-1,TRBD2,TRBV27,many,TGTGCCAGCAGTTTCTTCCGGGGGGGGCAGTTCTTC,CASSFFRGGQFF
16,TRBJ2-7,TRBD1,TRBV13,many,TGTGCCAGCAGCTTACGTACCGGGACAGGGGTATACGAGCAGTACTTC,CASSLRTGTGVYEQYF
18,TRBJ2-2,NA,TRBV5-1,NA,TGCGCCAGCAGCCCTTTTAGGGTGGGGAGTAGTCGGACCGGGGAGCTGTTTTTT,CASSPFRVGSSRTGELFF
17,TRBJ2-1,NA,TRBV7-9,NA,TGTGCCAGCAGTCCTACGACCGTATTTAGCTCCTACAATGAGCAGTTCTTC,CASSPTTVFSSYNEQFF
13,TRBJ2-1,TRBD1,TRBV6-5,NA,TGTGCCAGCAGTTACCTCCAGGGGGATGAGCAGTTCTTC,CASSYLQGDEQFF
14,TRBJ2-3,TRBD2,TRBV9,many,TGTGCCAGCAGCCCCCGGTGCGGGAGAGATACGCAGTATTTT,CASSPRCGRDTQYF
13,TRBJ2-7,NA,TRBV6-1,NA,TGTGCCAGCAGTGCGTCGACAGGCTACGAGCAGTACTTC,CASSASTGYEQYF